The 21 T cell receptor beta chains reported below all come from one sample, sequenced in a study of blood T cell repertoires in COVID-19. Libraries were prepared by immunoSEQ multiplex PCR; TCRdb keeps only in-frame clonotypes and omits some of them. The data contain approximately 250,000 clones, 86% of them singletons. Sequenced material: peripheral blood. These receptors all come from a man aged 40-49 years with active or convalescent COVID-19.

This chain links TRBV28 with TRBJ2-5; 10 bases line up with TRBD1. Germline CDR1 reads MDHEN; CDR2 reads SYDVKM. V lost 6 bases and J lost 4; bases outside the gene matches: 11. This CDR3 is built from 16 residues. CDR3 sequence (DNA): TGTGCCAGCAGCGTACCCGACAGGGGGCTGGCAGAGACCCAGTACTTC. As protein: CASSVPDRGLAETQYF.

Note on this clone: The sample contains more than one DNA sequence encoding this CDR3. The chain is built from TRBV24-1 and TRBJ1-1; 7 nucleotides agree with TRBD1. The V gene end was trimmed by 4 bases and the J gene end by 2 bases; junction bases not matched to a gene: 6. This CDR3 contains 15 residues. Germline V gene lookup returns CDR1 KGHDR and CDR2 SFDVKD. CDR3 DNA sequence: TGTGCCACCAGTGACACGCGGACAGGTAACACTGAAGCTTTCTTT. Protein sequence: CATSDTRTGNTEAFF.

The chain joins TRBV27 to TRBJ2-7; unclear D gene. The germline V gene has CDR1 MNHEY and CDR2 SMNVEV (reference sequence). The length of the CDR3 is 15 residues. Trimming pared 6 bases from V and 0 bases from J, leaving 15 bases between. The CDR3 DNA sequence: TGTGCCAGCAGAGGCAGCGCAAGCTCCTCCTACGAGCAGTACTTC. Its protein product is CASRGSASSSYEQYF.

The CDR3 here is CATSRGTDNTGELFF. CDR3 nucleotide sequence: TGTGCCACCAGCCGGGGGACAGACAACACCGGGGAGCTGTTTTTT. This chain joins TRBV15 and TRBJ2-2, with D possibly matching TRBD1 (7 bases). Trimming pared 5 bases from V and 2 bases from J, leaving 12 bases between. The CDR3 spans 15 residues. Per the germline V gene, CDR1 is LNHNV and CDR2 is YYDKDF (reference sequence). The variable domain in full, completed from reference TRBV15 and TRBJ2-2, reads DAMVIQNPRYQVTQFGKPVTLSCSQTLNHNVMYWYQQKSSQAPKLLFHYYDKDFNNEADTPDNFQSRRPNTSFCFLDIRSPGLGDTAMYLCATSRGTDNTGELFFGEGSRLTVL.

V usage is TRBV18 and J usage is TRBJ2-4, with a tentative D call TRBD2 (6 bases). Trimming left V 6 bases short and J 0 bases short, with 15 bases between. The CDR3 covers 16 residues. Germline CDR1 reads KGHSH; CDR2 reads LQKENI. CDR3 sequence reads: CASSPAGKLAKNIQYF. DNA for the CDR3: TGTGCCAGCTCCCCGGCGGGGAAACTAGCCAAAAACATTCAGTACTTC. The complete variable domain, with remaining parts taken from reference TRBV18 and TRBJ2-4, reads NAGVMQNPRHLVRRRGQEARLRCSPMKGHSHVYWYRQLPEEGLKFMVYLQKENIIDESGMPKERFSAEFPKEGPSILRIQQVVRGDSAAYFCASSPAGKLAKNIQYFGAGTRLSVL.

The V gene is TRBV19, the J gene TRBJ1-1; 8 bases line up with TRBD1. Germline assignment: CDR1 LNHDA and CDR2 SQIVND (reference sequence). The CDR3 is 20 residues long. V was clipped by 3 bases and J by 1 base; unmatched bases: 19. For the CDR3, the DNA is TGTGCCAGTAGTATCCTTAAAATAACTCGACAGGGGCGCCCGAACACTGAAGCTTTCTTT. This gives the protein CASSILKITRQGRPNTEAFF.

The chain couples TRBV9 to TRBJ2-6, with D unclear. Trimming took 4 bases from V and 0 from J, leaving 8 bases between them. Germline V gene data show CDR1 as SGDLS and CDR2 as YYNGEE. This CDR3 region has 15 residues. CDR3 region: CASSPTFSGANVLTF. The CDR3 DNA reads TGTGCCAGCAGCCCGACATTCTCTGGGGCCAACGTCCTGACTTTC.

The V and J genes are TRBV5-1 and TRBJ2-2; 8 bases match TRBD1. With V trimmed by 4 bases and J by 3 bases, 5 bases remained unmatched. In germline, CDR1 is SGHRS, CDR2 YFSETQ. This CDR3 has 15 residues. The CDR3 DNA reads TGCGCCAGCAGCCCCGGGACAGGATACACCGGGGAGCTGTTTTTT. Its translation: CASSPGTGYTGELFF.

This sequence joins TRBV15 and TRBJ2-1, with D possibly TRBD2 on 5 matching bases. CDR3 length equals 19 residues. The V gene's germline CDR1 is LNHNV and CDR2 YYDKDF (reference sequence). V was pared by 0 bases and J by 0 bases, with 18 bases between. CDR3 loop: CATSREGLGAVSSYNEQFF. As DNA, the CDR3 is TGTGCCACCAGCAGAGAGGGTCTTGGAGCGGTAAGCTCCTACAATGAGCAGTTCTTC.

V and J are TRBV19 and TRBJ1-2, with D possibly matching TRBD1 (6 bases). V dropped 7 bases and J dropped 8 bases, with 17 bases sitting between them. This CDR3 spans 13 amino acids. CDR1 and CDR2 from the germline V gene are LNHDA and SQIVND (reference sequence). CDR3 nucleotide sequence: TGTGCCAGTAACCTTAAACAGGGCGCCGGCTACACCTTC. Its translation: CASNLKQGAGYTF.

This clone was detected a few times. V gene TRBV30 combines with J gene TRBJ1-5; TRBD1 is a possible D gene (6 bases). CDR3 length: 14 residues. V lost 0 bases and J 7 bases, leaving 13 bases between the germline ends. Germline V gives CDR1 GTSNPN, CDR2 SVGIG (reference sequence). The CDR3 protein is CAWSVQGNGQPQHF. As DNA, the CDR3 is TGTGCCTGGAGTGTCCAGGGGAACGGACAGCCCCAGCATTTT.

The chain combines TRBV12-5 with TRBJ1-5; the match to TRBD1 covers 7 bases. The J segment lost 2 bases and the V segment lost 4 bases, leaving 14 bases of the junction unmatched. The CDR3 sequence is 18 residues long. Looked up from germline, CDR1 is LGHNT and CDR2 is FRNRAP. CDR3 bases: TGTGCTAGTGGTTCACCCGGGACAGCTATAGCGGGCAATCAGCCCCAGCATTTT. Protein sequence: CASGSPGTAIAGNQPQHF. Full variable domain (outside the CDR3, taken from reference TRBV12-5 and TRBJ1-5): DARVTQTPRHKVTEMGQEVTMRCQPILGHNTVFWYRQTMMQGLELLAYFRNRAPLDDSGMPKDRFSAEMPDATLATLKIQPSEPRDSAVYFCASGSPGTAIAGNQPQHFGDGTRLSIL.

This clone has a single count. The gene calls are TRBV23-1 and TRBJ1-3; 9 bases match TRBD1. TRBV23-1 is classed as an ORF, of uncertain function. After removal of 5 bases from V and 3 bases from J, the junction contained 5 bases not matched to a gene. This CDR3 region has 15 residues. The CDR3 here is CASSRQGVFGNTIYF. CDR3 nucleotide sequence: TGCGCCAGCAGTAGACAGGGGGTTTTTGGAAACACCATATATTTT.

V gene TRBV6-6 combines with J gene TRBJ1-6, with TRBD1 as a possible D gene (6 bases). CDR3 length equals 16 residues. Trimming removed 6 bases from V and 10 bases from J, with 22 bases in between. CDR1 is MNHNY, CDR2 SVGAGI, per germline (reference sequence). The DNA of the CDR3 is TGTGCCAGCAGCACACATCAGGGGTCTGGAAACTCACCCCTCCACTTT. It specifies CASSTHQGSGNSPLHF.

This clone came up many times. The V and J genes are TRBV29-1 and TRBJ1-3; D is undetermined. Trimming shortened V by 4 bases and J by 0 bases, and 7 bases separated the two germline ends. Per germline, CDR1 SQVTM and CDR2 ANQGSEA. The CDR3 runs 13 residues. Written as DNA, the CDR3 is TGCAGCGTTGGACATAGCTCTGGAAACACCATATATTTT. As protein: CSVGHSSGNTIYF.

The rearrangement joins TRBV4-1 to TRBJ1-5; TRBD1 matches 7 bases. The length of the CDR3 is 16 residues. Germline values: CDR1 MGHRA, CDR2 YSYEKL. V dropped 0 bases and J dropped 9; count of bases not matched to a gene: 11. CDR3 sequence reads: CASSQDQQGGRWPQHF. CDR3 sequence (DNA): TGCGCCAGCAGCCAAGACCAGCAGGGGGGCCGTTGGCCCCAGCATTTT.

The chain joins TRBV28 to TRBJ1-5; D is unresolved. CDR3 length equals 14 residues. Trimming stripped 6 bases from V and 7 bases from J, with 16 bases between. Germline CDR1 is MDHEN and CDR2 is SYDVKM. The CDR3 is CASSVSGSWQPQHF. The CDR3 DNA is TGTGCCAGCAGCGTCAGTGGTTCTTGGCAGCCCCAGCATTTT.

The CDR3 is CASSPTTSSYNEQFF. Here the CDR3 DNA reads TGTGCCAGTAGCCCAACCACCAGCTCCTACAATGAGCAGTTCTTC. The rearrangement links TRBV19 to TRBJ2-1; D call uncertain. Germline assignment: CDR1 LNHDA and CDR2 SQIVND (reference sequence). V lost 6 bases, J lost 0 bases, and 12 bases lay in between. CDR3 length: 15 residues. Full variable domain (outside the CDR3, taken from reference TRBV19 and TRBJ2-1): DGGITQSPKYLFRKEGQNVTLSCEQNLNHDAMYWYRQDPGQGLRLIYYSQIVNDFQKGDIAEGYSVSREKKESFPLTVTSAQKNPTAFYLCASSPTTSSYNEQFFGPGTRLTVL.

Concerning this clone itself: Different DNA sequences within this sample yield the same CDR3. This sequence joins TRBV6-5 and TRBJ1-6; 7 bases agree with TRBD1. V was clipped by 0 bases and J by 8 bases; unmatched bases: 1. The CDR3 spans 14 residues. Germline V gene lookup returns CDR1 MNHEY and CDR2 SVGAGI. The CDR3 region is CASSYSDRDSPLHF. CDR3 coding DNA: TGTGCCAGCAGTTACTCCGACAGGGATTCACCCCTCCACTTT.

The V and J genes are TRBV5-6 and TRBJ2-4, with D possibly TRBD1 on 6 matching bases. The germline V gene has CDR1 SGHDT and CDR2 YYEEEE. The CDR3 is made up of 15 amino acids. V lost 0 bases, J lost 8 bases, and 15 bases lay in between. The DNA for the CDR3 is TGTGCCAGCAGCTTGGTGGATCCAGGGGTGGACATTCAGTACTTC. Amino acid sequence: CASSLVDPGVDIQYF.

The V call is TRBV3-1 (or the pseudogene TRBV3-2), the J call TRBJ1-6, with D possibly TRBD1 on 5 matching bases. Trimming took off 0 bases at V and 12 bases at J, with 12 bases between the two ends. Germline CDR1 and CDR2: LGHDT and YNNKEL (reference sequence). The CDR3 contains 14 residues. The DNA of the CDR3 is TGTGCCAGCAGCCAAGAGGCGGGGCGTGGACCCCTCCACTTT. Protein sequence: CASSQEAGRGPLHF.